Sequencing of this T cell receptor beta chain was carried out in a study of cytomegalovirus exposure and HLA in healthy donors (dated by TCRdb to about 2017). In terms of the full investigation: An earlier analysis of approximately 600 of the donors reported 250 to 300 Gb of sequence data and roughly 100 million unique TCR beta sequences from about 200 million T cells. Donor age, sex, ethnicity and CMV serostatus were compiled alongside the repertoire data. In a later analysis, previously published TCR beta repertoires from fewer than 750 donors were re-analyzed and high-resolution HLA genotyping was added so that TCR occurrence patterns could be studied. Of the 300 to 450 genotyped donors, less than 85% were placed in the genetic ancestry cluster associated with self-reported Caucasian donors. In a later genetic analysis, genome-wide SNP genotypes for about three fifths of the roughly 670 donors were used, and that subset was treated as a discovery cohort. HLA typing covered class I and class II loci at four-digit resolution. Rather than using new phenotypic data, the later analysis identified candidate immune exposures from TCR beta sequences and from how often those sequences occurred across donors. An earlier analysis of 500 to 650 of the donors applied high-throughput TCR beta sequencing to assess whether each TCR beta V gene segment acted as functional or pseudogenic. Around 320 gigabases of sequencing data and tens of millions of unique TCR sequences were included in an early release covering 550 to 650 HLA-typed donors. All discovery cohort repertoires had been generated on a single sequencing platform. To predict cytomegalovirus infection status, the study brought together high-throughput TCR immunosequencing, statistical association of individual TCRs with disease status, and machine learning. Typing coverage differed by locus: A, B, C, DRB1 and DQB1 were typed in roughly 620-640 donors, DQA1 in 500 to 550, DPA1 in around 610, and DPB1 in just under 480. Using immunosequencing, the study profiled T cell repertoires from fewer than 700 subjects and related those repertoires to cytomegalovirus serostatus. In addition to the first cohort of several hundred subjects, a separate validation cohort of 120 different subjects was used. Among some 400 genotyped donors of the cohort, an average of about 240,000 unique TCR beta nucleotide sequences were sequenced per donor, around 18% of them non-productive. The aim of the study was to test whether cataloging public T cell receptors could identify signatures of past pathogen exposure. Roughly 5 DR-DQ haplotypes were handled as single units for association and clustering because linkage in the cohort was strong. Broad study findings and their caveats: V-gene and J-gene trimming of TCR beta chains was associated with a missense DCLRE1C variant in a later genetic analysis, and the association was replicated in an independent cohort. Because HLA typing was unavailable for some donors at each locus, only the typed subset was used in association tests. A few of the identified cytomegalovirus-associated TCR beta chains were confirmed in vitro to be specific for cytomegalovirus antigens. When HLA alleles, especially DR and DQ, strongly co-occurred, attributing TCR associations to individual alleles was difficult. Correlated functional status among segregating V segments might reflect linkage disequilibrium, but an unknown experimental factor could not be ruled out. In an earlier analysis of roughly 560 of the donors, most TCR beta V segments were observed in productive rearrangements about 87% or about 30% of the time, broadly matching IMGT annotations. In a later analysis, several top co-occurrence clusters were reported to appear linked to parvovirus B19, influenza, CMV and Epstein-Barr virus. Most CMV-associated TCR beta chains appeared to be HLA-restricted in a later analysis, and the HLA associations seemed to be driven largely by CMV exposure. At a false discovery rate of 0.05, a later analysis linked 15,000 to 20,000 TCR beta sequences to specific HLA alleles. Roughly uniform sequencing depth across donors was assumed in presence/absence analyses, although this assumption may not hold. Fewer than 20 rarely observed V segments, including chromosome 9 orphons, were excluded from the earlier analysis of about 500 of the donors because counts were too low. Immune exposure information for the cohort was limited to CMV serostatus. According to a later analysis, TCR association rates differed among HLA loci, with DRB1 alleles showing the most associated TCRs and HLA-C alleles showing the fewest. A total of roughly 160 TCR beta chains were listed by the study as associated with cytomegalovirus. While some public TCRs were present in many individuals, most TCR sequences turned up only very rarely across donors. In a later analysis, HLA-associated TCR beta chains were found to be more clonally expanded and to have lower generation probabilities than equally common non-associated chains. The sequencing pipeline was judged likely to have produced a cluster of highly shared sequence variants as a technical artifact. This cohort had only TCR beta chains sequenced, and the lack of alpha or paired-chain data limited which features could be detected. The authors suggested that the approach could potentially be extended to other disease states and immunological phenotypes. Compared with the roughly 670-donor mean, donors in an Asian-associated ancestry cluster had fewer N-insertions in productive TCRs, according to a later genetic analysis. A further reported finding was that TCR beta sequences accurately predicted the HLA-A and HLA-B alleles for most subjects in the first cohort. Cytomegalovirus status was reported to be diagnosed by the classifier with high specificity and sensitivity in both the original and validation cohorts.

The cohort was made up of 500 to 800 healthy bone marrow donors. At the time of sampling, every cohort member was nominally healthy, though immune exposures that went unrecorded were likely present. The donor tested CMV seronegative, placing the donor among the 300 to 450 seronegative members of the cohort. A peripheral blood sample was collected from each donor, and TCR beta sequencing was performed on peripheral blood mononuclear cells. The Qiagen DNeasy Blood Extraction Kit was used to extract genomic DNA from the blood cell samples. Libraries were constructed by the immunoSEQ multiplex PCR assay. The multiplex PCR relied on a mix of 60 forward primers for TCR Vbeta segments and 13 reverse primers for TCR Jbeta segments. A multiplex PCR assay on genomic DNA amplified the CDR3 region of rearranged TCR beta genes. The Illumina HiSeq System was used to sequence the amplified TCR beta libraries as 87-base-pair reads. As for the authors' bioinformatics: Across the roughly 640 repertoires, a later analysis counted tens of millions of unique TCR beta chains, roughly 11 million of which were shared by at least two donors. A nearest-neighbor algorithm error-corrected the raw reads and collapsed the reads into unique sequences, merging closely related sequences to remove PCR and sequencing errors. CDR3 sequences were aligned to IMGT reference sequences to assign V, D and J gene segments. Each retained sequence needed at least a six-nucleotide match to both a V gene segment and a J gene segment. Rearrangements were called productive when the CDR3 lacked stop codons and stayed in frame with V and J; all others were non-productive. Following IMGT convention, CDR3 was defined as the stretch from the second conserved V-encoded cysteine up to the conserved J-encoded phenylalanine. The earlier analysis of about 590 of the donors excluded sequences that lacked an unambiguous match to a single V gene segment. In an earlier analysis of 450 to 700 of the donors, V segments were called functional above 56.7% productive rearrangements and were called segregating when the between-donor standard deviation exceeded 5%. A statistical classification framework was developed to diagnose cytomegalovirus status using the catalog of TCR beta chain sequences. V and J gene assignment, in a later analysis, came from comparing TCR nucleotide sequences with IMGT/GENE-DB human TR gene sequences. A later analysis assigned CDR3 sequences and most-parsimonious VDJ recombination scenarios with the TCRdist pipeline. In a later analysis, every TCR beta chain was defined by the combination of its CDR3 amino acid sequence and its V-gene family, and reads without a unique V-gene family were dropped. As a way to deal with suspected cross-contamination and a sequencing artifact, a later analysis dropped 450 to 600 nucleotide sequences that were highly shared and had low generation probability. In a later analysis, a clonal expansion index for each public chain was calculated from normalized within-repertoire ranks of inferred template counts. Generation probabilities in a later analysis came from a VDJ recombination model fitted to out-of-frame rearrangements, and those results were checked against IGoR. In a later analysis, TCR-TCR, TCR-HLA and TCR-CMV co-occurrence was scored with hypergeometric tests, and a repertoire-size bias correction was applied to TCR pairs. A later analysis estimated false discovery rates by permuting HLA or CMV assignments 20 times. A later analysis grouped co-occurring TCRs with DBSCAN, adding TCRdist sequence similarity when clustering within HLA-allele-positive subsets. Repertoires with fewer than 30,000 or more than 120,000 public chains, plus five repertoires with anomalous nucleotide sharing, were excluded from co-occurrence clustering. TCRdb provides this immuneACCESS table in a form limited to in-frame rearrangements. Some clones are lacking; in checked studies, under half of them reflect an unresolved V gene, and why the rest are absent is not known. Clone size and V and J calls were adopted from that table, with D and trimming inferred from the DNA. The table for this sample records roughly 60,000 clones. The ten largest clones take up roughly 4% of the sample.

As concerns this clone: What this receptor recognizes is not known.

Specimen: PBMCs. The receptor was isolated from a woman younger than 30 in good health and CMV-seronegative.

The nucleotide sequence reads TGCGCCAGCAGAGCCCTAGCGGTCAGCTCCTACAATGAGCAGTTCTTC. This yields the protein CASRALAVSSYNEQFF. The chain joins TRBV4-1 to TRBJ2-1, and TRBD2 aligns with 7 junction nucleotides. From V the trimming removes 6 bases and from J it removes 0 bases, while the gene matches leave 8 bases of the junction unaccounted for. Reading from cysteine to phenylalanine, the CDR3 counts 16 amino acids. The read is trimmed to its CDR3 DNA, 48 bases read in frame from base 1. CDR1 MGHRA and CDR2 YSYEKL were looked up in the germline V gene.